The clone carrying this T cell receptor (beta chain) was counted ten times or more. TCRdb used MiXCR to reprocess the RT-PCR reads, holding one entry per CDR3 protein. The sample lists about 410,000 distinct CDR3 sequences, more than 15% occurring once. These data belong to a study of patients and donors after allogeneic stem cell transplantation. The ends were cut back, 4 bases at V and 4 bases at J, with 9 bases in the middle. The length of the CDR3 is 12 residues. CDR1 SGHRS and CDR2 YFSETQ come from the germline V gene. The chain links TRBV5-1 to TRBJ2-7; D unclear. The sample comprised blood, either unsorted or a sorted T cell fraction (not recorded which). The TCR sequence derives from a human donor who was either an allogeneic HSCT recipient or a stem cell or donor lymphocyte infusion donor (not recorded which). It is not recorded whose cells these are; they may come from a transplant donor. The CDR3 loop reads CASSQESYEQYF. DNA of the CDR3: TGCGCCAGCAGCCAAGAAAGTTACGAGCAGTACTTC.